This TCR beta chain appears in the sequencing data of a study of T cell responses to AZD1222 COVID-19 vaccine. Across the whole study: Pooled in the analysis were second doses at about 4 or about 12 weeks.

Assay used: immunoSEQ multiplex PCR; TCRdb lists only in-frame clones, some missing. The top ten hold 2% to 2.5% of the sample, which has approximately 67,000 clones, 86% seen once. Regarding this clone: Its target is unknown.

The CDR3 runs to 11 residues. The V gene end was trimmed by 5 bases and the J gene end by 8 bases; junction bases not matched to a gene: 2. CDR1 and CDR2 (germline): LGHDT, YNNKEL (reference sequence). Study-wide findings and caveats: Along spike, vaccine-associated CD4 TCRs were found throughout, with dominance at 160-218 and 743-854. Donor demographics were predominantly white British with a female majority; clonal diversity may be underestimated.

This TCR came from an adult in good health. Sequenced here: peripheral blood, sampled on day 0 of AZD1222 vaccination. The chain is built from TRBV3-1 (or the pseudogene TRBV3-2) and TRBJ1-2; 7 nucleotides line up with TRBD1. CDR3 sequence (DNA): TGTGCCAGCAGCAGGGGGCGCGGCTACACCTTC. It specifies CASSRGRGYTF.